Listed below are T cell receptor beta chains from one sample, sequenced in a study of tumor-infiltrating lymphocytes in primary liver carcinoma. One entry per CDR3 protein results from TCRdb running MiXCR on the multiplex PCR reads. Of roughly 80,000 distinct CDR3 sequences in the sample, about 70% were seen once. The material sequenced was liver tumor tissue from sampling region 4. These receptors originate from an older woman with primary liver carcinoma and hepatitis B virus infection. Each CDR3 is given with its conserved first and last residue. D genes are given only for firm matches. Expanded clones get a size class; other rows say once, few or many, or leave the size out.

V gene	clone size	J gene	D gene	CDR3 DNA	CDR3 protein
TRBV29-1	NA	TRBJ2-6	TRBD1	TGCAGCACTCTGTCAGGGGGTCCCTCTGGGGCCAACGTCCCGACTTTC	CSTLSGGPSGANVPTF
TRBV5-1	many	TRBJ1-3	NA	TGCGCCAGCAGCTTGTCGGGGGGAAACTCTGGAAACACCATATATTTT	CASSLSGGNSGNTIYF
TRBV4-1	many	TRBJ2-1	TRBD2	TGCGCCAGCAGCCAACCCAAACTAGCGGGGAATATTAATGAGCAGTTCTTC	CASSQPKLAGNINEQFF
TRBV13	NA	TRBJ2-7	NA	TGTGCCAGCAGCTCAGTAGACGGAGACGAGCAGTACTTC	CASSSVDGDEQYF
TRBV28	NA	TRBJ1-5	NA	NA	CASSLWGQGSGQPQDF
TRBV28	many	TRBJ2-5	TRBD1	TGTGCCAGCAGTCCAAGGGACAGGGGGCACGTTGAGACCCAGTACTTC	CASSPRDRGHVETQYF
TRBV28	NA	TRBJ2-7	NA	TGTGTCAGCAGTCCCCACCTCTACGAGCAGTGCTTC	CVSSPHLYEQCF
TRBV4-1	NA	TRBJ2-5	NA	TGCGCCAACAGCCCCCAGGGGCAGGGGATTGAGACCCAGTACTTC	CANSPQGQGIETQYF
TRBV11-3	NA	TRBJ2-3	NA	TGTGCCAGCAGCCTAGATCGACATACTATAGATACCCAGTATTTT	CASSLDRHTIDTQYF
TRBV6-5	NA	TRBJ2-7	NA	TGTGCCAGCAGTTTGTTAGGACAGATTCGCAACAAGCAGTACTTC	CASSLLGQIRNKQYF
TRBV20-1	NA	TRBJ2-3	NA	TGCAGTGCGGACGGCCCGGAGGTCACTGGTACGCAGTATTTT	CSADGPEVTGTQYF
TRBV11-3	NA	TRBJ2-5	NA	TGTGTCAGCAGCTTAGCCCCTGGGGGTGCCCAAGAGACCCTGTACTTC	CVSSLAPGGAQETLYF
TRBV28	NA	TRBJ2-1	NA	TGTGCCAGCATTCAGGGGGGCTTTAGGTCCTACAATGAGCAGTTCTTC	CASIQGGFRSYNEQFF
TRBV11-3	NA	TRBJ2-1	NA	TGTGCCAGTAACACCACCGCTGGGACCCGGGAGTTCTTC	CASNTTAGTREFF
TRBV15	NA	TRBJ2-1	TRBD2	TGTGCCACCAGCAGAGATGGGACTAGTTACAATGAGCAGTTCTTC	CATSRDGTSYNEQFF
TRBV6-5	NA	TRBJ2-1	TRBD2	TGTGCCAGCAGTTCCAGGACTAACGGGAGGGGTGAGAAGTTCTTC	CASSSRTNGRGEKFF
TRBV5-8	NA	TRBJ1-5	NA	TGTGCCAGCAACCCCGAGCTGAGGGGAAGCAATCAGCCCCAGCATTTT	CASNPELRGSNQPQHF
TRBV6-1	NA	TRBJ1-1	TRBD1	TGTGCCAGTAGTGAATACCAGGGGGGCACTGAAGCTTCCTTT	CASSEYQGGTEASF
TRBV29-1	once	TRBJ1-1	NA	TGCAGCGTGTCGGAACAGACTGGAGCTTTCTTT	CSVSEQTGAFF
TRBV12-3/TRBV12-4	few	TRBJ2-1	TRBD2	TGTACCAGCAGTTTTTTGGCTAGTGGGAGGGACAATGAGCAGTTCTTC	CTSSFLASGRDNEQFF
TRBV29-1	once	TRBJ1-1	NA	TGCAGCGTGGGGGGAATGAATATGAACACTGAAGCTTTCTTT	CSVGGMNMNTEAFF
TRBV12-3/TRBV12-4	NA	TRBJ1-1	TRBD1	TGTGCCAGCAGTTCCCGGACAGGGACTGAAGCTTCCTTT	CASSSRTGTEASF
TRBV28	NA	TRBJ2-1	NA	TGTGCCAGCAATTTGCCCCATGTGCAGTTCTTC	CASNLPHVQFF
TRBV5-1	medium-sized	TRBJ2-1	TRBD2	TGCGCCAGCAGCTTTAGCGGGAGCCGGGATGAGCAGTTCTTC	CASSFSGSRDEQFF
TRBV10-1	once	TRBJ2-2	NA	TGCGCCGGCAGTCTCTGGAACACCGGGGCGCTGTTTTTT	CAGSLWNTGALFF
TRBV6-1	many	TRBJ2-1	NA	TGTGCCAGCATCGTAGGGGTGGACTACAATGAGCAGTTCTTC	CASIVGVDYNEQFF
TRBV28	NA	TRBJ2-6	NA	TGTGCCAGCAGCCCTGATCCTGGGGTCAGCGTCCTGACTTTC	CASSPDPGVSVLTF
TRBV11-1	NA	TRBJ2-5	NA	TGTGCCAGCAGCTTAGAAGAAGGCAGTCTAAAGATCCGGTACTTC	CASSLEEGSLKIRYF
TRBV6-1	NA	TRBJ2-7	TRBD2	TGTGCCTTCAGCGCGGGAAGCGGGGGTTCCTCCTACGAGCGATACTTC	CAFSAGSGGSSYERYF
TRBV11-2	once	TRBJ1-6	NA	TGTACAAGCAGCTTAGAAATAGGAGGCAATTCACCCCTCCACTTT	CTSSLEIGGNSPLHF
TRBV11-3	once	TRBJ2-1	NA	TGTGCCAGCAGCTTGGCAGCGGCTGCCATGGGTGAGCGGTTCTTC	CASSLAAAAMGERFF
TRBV4-2	medium-sized	TRBJ2-1	TRBD2	TGTGCCAGCAGCACGAGGGAAAGCGGGAGGAAAAATGAGCAGTTCTTC	CASSTRESGRKNEQFF
TRBV10-3	NA	TRBJ1-5	TRBD1	TGTGCCATCAGTGAGTCCCGAGGACAGGGTGGGGAGCCCCAGCATTTT	CAISESRGQGGEPQHF
TRBV2	NA	TRBJ2-5	TRBD1	TGTGCCAGCAAATCGGGACAGTGGGGGACCCAGTACTTC	CASKSGQWGTQYF
TRBV6-2/TRBV6-3	many	TRBJ2-3	NA	TGTGCCAGCGGAAAGGGGGACACCTTCTCCACAGATACGCAGTATTTT	CASGKGDTFSTDTQYF
TRBV20-1	NA	TRBJ2-7	TRBD1	TGCAGTGCTAGAGGGGGACAGGGAGGGGCCTACGAGCAGTACTTC	CSARGGQGGAYEQYF
TRBV2	many	TRBJ1-5	TRBD1	TGTGCCAGCAGTGACTTGACAGGGGCTCAGCCCCAGCATTTT	CASSDLTGAQPQHF
TRBV28	NA	TRBJ2-3	NA	TGTGCCGGCAGTTATGTGGATTACACAGATACGCAGTATTTT	CAGSYVDYTDTQYF
TRBV6-5	NA	TRBJ1-1	TRBD1	TGTACCAGCAGGCCCAGGGGACAGAAGAACACTGAAGCTTTCTTT	CTSRPRGQKNTEAFF
TRBV28	NA	TRBJ1-2	NA	TGTGCCTGCAATTTATCGAACTATGGCTACACCTTC	CACNLSNYGYTF
TRBV5-1	NA	TRBJ1-2	TRBD1	TGCGCCAGCAGCTTGGGGGGGGACAGCAGCTATGGCCACACCTTC	CASSLGGDSSYGHTF
TRBV11-2	NA	TRBJ1-1	TRBD1	TGTGCCAGTAGTCGAGGGGGCGCAAGTCCTTGGGGGAACACTGAAGCTTTCTTT	CASSRGGASPWGNTEAFF
TRBV18	NA	TRBJ2-3	TRBD1	TGTGCCAGCTCCGGGACAGGGGGCAGCACAGATACGCAGTATTTT	CASSGTGGSTDTQYF
TRBV10-1	NA	TRBJ2-5	NA	TGCGTCAGCAGCCCCAGGAGGCTGGGGACCCAGTACTTC	CVSSPRRLGTQYF
TRBV7-9	many	TRBJ2-1	TRBD2	TGTGCCAGCAGCACCGATCGACTAGCGGGAGGGTGGGATGAGCAGTTCTTC	CASSTDRLAGGWDEQFF
TRBV29-1	NA	TRBJ2-1	NA	TGCAGCGTTGAGGTGCGTCTGTTTGAGCAGTTCTTC	CSVEVRLFEQFF
TRBV6-1	NA	TRBJ2-1	NA	TGTGCCAGCTGTGCCCTTAGCAGCTCCTACAATGAGCATTTCTTC	CASCALSSSYNEHFF
TRBV5-1	NA	TRBJ2-3	TRBD1	TGCGCCAGCAGCTCCGAATTACAGGGAATGGGGACAGATACGCAATATTTT	CASSSELQGMGTDTQYF
TRBV12-3/TRBV12-4	once	TRBJ1-1	NA	TGTGCCAGCAGATCGACAGGAGGGAACATTGAAGCTCTCTTT	CASRSTGGNIEALF